These T cell receptor beta chains were read from a single sample in a study of shared clonotypes between healthy human individuals. Only in-frame clones appear in the TCRdb table, and some are missing; sequencing was by immunoSEQ multiplex PCR. This sample has 400,000 to 550,000 clones; 65% to 80% occur once, and the top ten carry about an eighth. Sequencing was performed on PBMCs. These receptors all come from a woman aged 40-49 years in good health. Some clones in this sample may be carry-over from other donors' samples. Both conserved end residues are part of each CDR3. Each record gives: clone size, D gene, J gene, V gene, CDR3 protein, CDR3 DNA. A D gene is named only where the DNA matches it firmly. Clone sizes are given selectively: once, few, many, or a class where the clone is expanded.

NA	NA	TRBJ1-5	TRBV6-1	CTGSQGGNQPQHF	TGTACCGGGTCTCAGGGAGGGAATCAGCCCCAGCATTTT
NA	NA	TRBJ1-2	TRBV7-9	CASSWTVDGYTF	TGTGCCAGCAGTTGGACTGTAGACGGCTACACCTTC
few	NA	TRBJ1-1	TRBV18	CASSPPSTMNTEAFF	TGTGCCAGCTCACCACCGTCGACCATGAACACTGAAGCTTTCTTT
NA	TRBD1	TRBJ2-7	TRBV2	CASSADRGWYEQYF	TGTGCCAGCAGTGCTGACAGGGGTTGGTACGAGCAGTACTTC
NA	TRBD2	TRBJ2-3	TRBV4-3	CASSQETSGSTDTQYF	TGCGCCAGCAGCCAAGAAACTAGCGGAAGCACAGATACGCAGTATTTT
once	NA	TRBJ1-3	TRBV6-1	CASNGFSGNTIYF	TGTGCCAGCAATGGGTTCTCTGGAAACACCATATATTTT
few	TRBD2	TRBJ2-2	TRBV5-1	CASSSSGTTNTGELFF	TGCGCCAGCAGCTCGTCCGGGACTACGAACACCGGGGAGCTGTTTTTT
NA	NA	TRBJ2-1	TRBV28	CALGTYNEQFF	TGTGCACTAGGTACCTACAATGAGCAGTTCTTC
NA	TRBD2	TRBJ2-7	TRBV5-4	CASSAGLAVTYEQYF	TGTGCCAGCAGCGCGGGACTAGCGGTCACGTACGAGCAGTACTTC
NA	NA	TRBJ2-2	TRBV18	CASSALATHTGELFF	TGTGCCAGCTCAGCCCTAGCTACACACACCGGGGAGCTGTTTTTT
NA	TRBD1	TRBJ1-2	TRBV7-8	CASSPRVGQAYGYTF	TGTGCCAGCAGCCCCCGGGTTGGACAGGCGTATGGCTACACCTTC
NA	NA	TRBJ2-3	TRBV20-1	CSASGYTQYF	TGCAGTGCTAGTGGATATACGCAGTATTTT
once	NA	TRBJ2-3	TRBV7-2	CASSLAKGTDTQYF	TGTGCCAGCAGCCTAGCAAAAGGGACAGATACGCAGTATTTT
once	NA	TRBJ1-1	TRBV15	CATSRDQRSGVGRGAFF	TGTGCCACCAGCAGAGATCAAAGGTCAGGGGTCGGGCGGGGAGCTTTCTTT
NA	NA	TRBJ2-5	TRBV10-3	CAISESRGGTQYF	TGTGCCATCAGTGAGTCACGGGGAGGGACCCAGTACTTC
NA	NA	TRBJ1-3	TRBV30	CAWSEWSYSGNTIYF	TGTGCCTGGAGTGAATGGTCGTACTCTGGAAACACCATATATTTT
NA	NA	TRBJ2-7	TRBV29-1	CSVNTEYEQYF	TGCAGCGTGAACACAGAGTACGAGCAGTACTTC
NA	NA	TRBJ2-7	TRBV10-3	CAISEGSGGEQYF	TGTGCCATCAGTGAGGGTTCCGGGGGCGAGCAGTACTTC
NA	NA	TRBJ2-5	TRBV4-1	CASSQDLGYETQYF	TGCGCCAGCAGCCAAGATCTGGGGTACGAGACCCAGTACTTC
NA	NA	TRBJ2-3	TRBV18	CASSRKTSAVSTDTQYF	TGTGCCAGCTCTCGCAAAACCTCAGCGGTATCCACAGATACGCAGTATTTT
NA	TRBD1	TRBJ1-1	TRBV29-1	CSGEGQLMNTEAFF	TGCAGCGGCGAGGGACAGCTCATGAACACTGAAGCTTTCTTT
NA	NA	TRBJ1-2	TRBV2	CASGGRDHKYGYTF	TGTGCCAGCGGAGGGAGGGACCACAAATATGGCTACACCTTC
NA	NA	TRBJ2-5	TRBV25-1	CASSDWGKETQYF	TGTGCCAGCAGTGACTGGGGAAAAGAGACCCAGTACTTC
NA	TRBD1	TRBJ1-5	TRBV27	CASSPNRLGWTGEANQPQHF	TGTGCCAGCAGTCCCAACCGCCTTGGATGGACAGGGGAGGCAAATCAGCCCCAGCATTTT
NA	TRBD2	TRBJ2-1	TRBV6-6	CASSSGGTSGSLMQFF	TGTGCCAGCAGTTCCGGAGGGACTAGCGGGAGTTTGATGCAGTTCTTC
NA	TRBD1	TRBJ2-1	TRBV5-1	CASSPRQGNEQFF	TGCGCCAGCAGTCCTAGACAGGGGAATGAGCAGTTCTTC
NA	NA	TRBJ2-4	TRBV19	CASSMNGDKNIQYF	TGTGCCAGTAGTATGAACGGAGACAAAAACATTCAGTACTTC
NA	NA	TRBJ2-1	TRBV5-6	CASSFGNEQFF	TGTGCCAGCAGCTTTGGGAATGAGCAGTTCTTC
NA	NA	TRBJ2-2	TRBV19	CASSVTGPGELFF	TGTGCCAGTAGCGTTACTGGACCCGGGGAGCTGTTTTTT
NA	NA	TRBJ2-7	TRBV28	CASSSPRGVGYEQYF	TGTGCCAGCAGTAGCCCGAGAGGGGTGGGGTACGAGCAGTACTTC
NA	TRBD2	TRBJ2-7	TRBV28	CASAGTSGSREQYF	TGTGCCAGTGCCGGGACTAGCGGGAGTCGGGAGCAGTACTTC
NA	NA	TRBJ1-2	TRBV10-1	CASSDGIGYTF	TGCGCCAGCAGTGACGGGATCGGCTACACCTTC
NA	NA	TRBJ1-5	TRBV5-6	CASSLAQELLPLNQPQHF	TGTGCCAGCAGCTTGGCCCAGGAGCTCCTTCCCCTCAATCAGCCCCAGCATTTT
NA	NA	TRBJ1-1	TRBV7-9	CASQDPMNTEAFF	TGTGCCAGCCAAGATCCGATGAACACTGAAGCTTTCTTT
few	TRBD2	TRBJ2-7	TRBV7-2	CASSLKGLADYEQYF	TGTGCCAGCAGCTTAAAGGGACTAGCGGACTACGAGCAGTACTTC
NA	NA	TRBJ1-1	TRBV7-2	CASSPGAANTEAFF	TGTGCCAGCAGCCCAGGGGCCGCGAACACTGAAGCTTTCTTT
NA	NA	TRBJ1-1	TRBV30	CAWSPGQTNTEAFF	TGTGCCTGGAGTCCCGGACAGACGAACACTGAAGCTTTCTTT
NA	TRBD1	TRBJ2-7	TRBV27	CASSSTGGTYEQYF	TGTGCCAGCAGTTCGACAGGGGGGACCTACGAGCAGTACTTC
NA	NA	TRBJ2-2	TRBV25-1	CASSTPPGQGNTGELFF	TGTGCCAGCAGTACCCCCCCAGGGCAGGGAAACACCGGGGAGCTGTTTTTT
NA	TRBD1	TRBJ2-2	TRBV7-9	CASSLWDREAGELFF	TGTGCCAGCAGCCTCTGGGACAGGGAGGCCGGGGAGCTGTTTTTT
once	TRBD2	TRBJ2-3	TRBV7-6	CASSLGPGGVSTDTQYF	TGTGCCAGCAGCTTAGGCCCCGGGGGGGTCAGCACAGATACGCAGTATTTT
NA	TRBD1	TRBJ2-7	TRBV19	CASSPRQGRRYEQYF	TGTGCCAGTAGTCCTAGACAGGGGAGACGGTACGAGCAGTACTTC
many	NA	TRBJ1-2	TRBV29-1	CSVEDRGSGNGYTF	TGCAGCGTTGAAGATCGTGGGTCTGGGAATGGCTACACCTTC
NA	NA	TRBJ2-3	TRBV9	CASSAGPLGDTQYF	TGTGCCAGCAGCGCGGGACCCCTGGGGGATACGCAGTATTTT
NA	TRBD2	TRBJ2-5	TRBV5-1	CASSLGASGRSETQYF	TGCGCCAGCAGCTTGGGGGCGAGCGGGAGAAGCGAGACCCAGTACTTC
NA	TRBD1	TRBJ2-7	TRBV11-2	CASSPNPGQGAREQYF	TGTGCCAGCAGCCCAAATCCGGGACAGGGGGCGCGGGAGCAGTACTTC
NA	TRBD2	TRBJ2-7	TRBV6-1	CASSQTSAGPYEQYF	TGTGCCAGCAGTCAGACTAGCGCGGGCCCCTACGAGCAGTACTTC